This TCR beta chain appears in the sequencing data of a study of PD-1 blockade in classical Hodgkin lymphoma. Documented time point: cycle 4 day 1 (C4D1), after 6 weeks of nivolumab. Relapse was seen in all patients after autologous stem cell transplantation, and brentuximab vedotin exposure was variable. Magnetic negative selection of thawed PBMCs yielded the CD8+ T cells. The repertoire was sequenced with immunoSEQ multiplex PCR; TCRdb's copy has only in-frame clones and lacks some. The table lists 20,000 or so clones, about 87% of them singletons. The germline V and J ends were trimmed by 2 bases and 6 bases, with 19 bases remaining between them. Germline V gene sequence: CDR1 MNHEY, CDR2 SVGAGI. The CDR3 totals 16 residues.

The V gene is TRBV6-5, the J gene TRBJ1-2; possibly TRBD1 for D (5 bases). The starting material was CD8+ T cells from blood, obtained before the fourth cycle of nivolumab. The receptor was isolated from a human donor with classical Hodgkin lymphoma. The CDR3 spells CASSYRTLIRGDGYTF. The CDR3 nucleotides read TGTGCCAGCAGTTACCGGACCCTGATTCGAGGGGATGGCTACACCTTC.